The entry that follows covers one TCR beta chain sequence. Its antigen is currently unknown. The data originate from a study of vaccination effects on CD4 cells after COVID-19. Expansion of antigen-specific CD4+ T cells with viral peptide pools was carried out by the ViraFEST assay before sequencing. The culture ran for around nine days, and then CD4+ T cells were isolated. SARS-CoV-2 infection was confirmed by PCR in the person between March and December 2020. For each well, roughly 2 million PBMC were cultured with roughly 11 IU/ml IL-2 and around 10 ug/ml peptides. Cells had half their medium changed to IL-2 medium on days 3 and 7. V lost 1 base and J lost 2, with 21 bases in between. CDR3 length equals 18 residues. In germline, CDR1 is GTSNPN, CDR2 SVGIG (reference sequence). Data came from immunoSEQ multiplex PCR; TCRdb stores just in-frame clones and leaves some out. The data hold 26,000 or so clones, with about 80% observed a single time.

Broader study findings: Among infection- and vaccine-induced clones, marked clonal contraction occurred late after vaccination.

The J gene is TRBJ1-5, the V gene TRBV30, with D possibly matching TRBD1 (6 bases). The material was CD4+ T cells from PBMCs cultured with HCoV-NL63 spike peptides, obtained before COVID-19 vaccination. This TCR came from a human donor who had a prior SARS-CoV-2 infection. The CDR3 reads CAWSESRGSGWGNQPQHF. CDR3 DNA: TGTGCCTGGAGTGAGTCGAGGGGGTCGGGTTGGGGCAATCAGCCCCAGCATTTT.